This T cell receptor (beta chain) was obtained from a study of blood T cells in healthy people across ages. Germline CDR1 is SEHNR and CDR2 is FQNEAQ (reference sequence). With V trimmed by 7 bases and J by 12 bases, 28 bases remained unmatched. The CDR3 has 19 residues. A second PCR, run for about 6 to 11 cycles, used a sample-barcoded 5' primer plus a J-beta primer mix. Using its own MiXCR run on the 5' RACE reads, TCRdb lists one record per CDR3 protein. The sample lists about a million distinct CDR3 sequences, approximately 38% seen once, with around 14% in the top ten. Sequencing was done on a sample of blood. The V gene is TRBV7-9, the J gene TRBJ2-1; 9 nucleotides match TRBD2. This TCR derives from a young man in good health. The CDR3 here is CASIPPGQRSLAGPYGQFF. The CDR3 nucleotides are TGTGCCAGCATCCCGCCGGGACAGCGGAGTCTAGCGGGACCCTATGGGCAGTTCTTC.